This record looks at one T cell receptor (beta chain) sequence and its context. The target antigen is unknown. This record comes from a study of monozygotic twins with inflammatory bowel disease. Germline values: CDR1 SGHDT, CDR2 YYEEEE. This CDR3 has 15 amino acids. Study-level points and caveats: Since immunosuppressive treatments differed, patient repertoires may have gained added variability.

TCRdb derives one entry per CDR3 protein from the 5' RACE reads, leaving out DNA. The sample has around 380,000 distinct CDR3 sequences. V gene TRBV5-6 combines with J gene TRBJ2-7; TCRdb returns TRBD2, unconfirmable since there is no DNA. The sequencing input was blood. This clonotype was obtained from a human donor with ulcerative colitis or Crohn's disease, or a healthy co-twin of an affected twin (not recorded which). This CDR3 is CASSPRLVPPYEQYF.